The 21 T cell receptor beta chains in this list originate from one sample, sequenced in a study of STAT5B mutations in CD4+ large granular lymphocyte leukemia. This table comes from immunoSEQ multiplex PCR, and its TCRdb copy is limited to in-frame clones, with some not included. In the table there are tens of thousands of clones, around 88% of which are singletons. The sequenced material came from CD4+ T cells from blood buffy coats. The receptors were sampled from a human donor in good health.

This sequence joins TRBV6-1 and TRBJ2-5, with D hard to call. CDR1 MNHNS and CDR2 SASEGT come from the germline V gene. The CDR3 totals 14 residues. With 7 bases removed from V and 4 bases from J, the gap between germline ends came to 16 bases. This CDR3 is CASTSMEGIETQYF. The CDR3 region has the DNA TGTGCCAGCACCTCGATGGAAGGGATAGAGACCCAGTACTTC.

The genes are TRBV7-6 and TRBJ2-3; D is unclear. This CDR3 comprises 13 residues. V dropped 1 base and J dropped 1 base, with 3 bases sitting between them. Per germline, CDR1 SGHVS and CDR2 FNYEAQ. CDR3 region: CASSLERTDTQYF. For the CDR3, the DNA is TGTGCCAGCAGCTTAGAACGCACAGATACGCAGTATTTT.

The chain employs TRBV27 and TRBJ2-7; 8 nucleotides agree with TRBD1. Germline CDR1 and CDR2: MNHEY and SMNVEV (reference sequence). This CDR3 is built from 15 residues. Trimming took 2 bases from V and 7 from J; bases not matched to a gene: 10. CDR3 sequence reads: CASSLRGRTGLEQYF. DNA for the CDR3: TGTGCCAGCAGTTTAAGGGGAAGGACAGGGTTGGAGCAGTACTTC.

The sample holds one count of this clone. Written as DNA, the CDR3 is TGTGCCAGACCGCCGAGGGAGCAGTACTTC. This sequence encodes CARPPREQYF. The chain combines TRBV7-5 with TRBJ2-5; the table's D call, TRBD2, was not checked against the DNA. TRBV7-5 is a pseudogene segment. This CDR3 comprises 10 residues.

This rearrangement joins TRBV18 to TRBJ2-5; D is perhaps TRBD1 (6 bases). Trimming removed 2 bases at V and 4 bases at J, with 11 bases between. CDR1 is KGHSH and CDR2 is LQKENI in the germline V gene. The CDR3 contains 14 residues. For the CDR3, the DNA is TGTGCCAGCTCACCAAGGGGGTCCCCAGAGACCCAGTACTTC. This encodes CASSPRGSPETQYF. The variable domain in full, completed from reference TRBV18 and TRBJ2-5, reads NAGVMQNPRHLVRRRGQEARLRCSPMKGHSHVYWYRQLPEEGLKFMVYLQKENIIDESGMPKERFSAEFPKEGPSILRIQQVVRGDSAAYFCASSPRGSPETQYFGPGTRLLVL.

This clone turned up a few times. The J gene is TRBJ1-1, the V gene TRBV10-3; D call uncertain. The CDR3 length is 14 residues. Trimming removed 2 bases from V and 7 bases from J, with 14 bases in between. Germline V gene sequence: CDR1 ENHRY, CDR2 SYGVKD. CDR3: CAISEPREGFEAFF. The CDR3 coding sequence is TGTGCCATCAGTGAGCCCAGAGAGGGCTTTGAAGCTTTCTTT.

The chain recombines TRBV20-1 with TRBJ2-3; a possible D gene is TRBD2 (7 bases). The ends were cut back, 6 bases at V and 6 bases at J, with 10 bases in the middle. The CDR3 has 11 residues. Germline V gives CDR1 DFQATT, CDR2 SNEGSKA (reference sequence). CDR3 in DNA: TGCAGTGCCGGGGGGCGGGATACGCAGTATTTT. Its protein product is CSAGGRDTQYF.

The V gene is TRBV6-1, the J gene TRBJ2-5; TRBD2 matches 7 bases. Near its end, the DNA agrees better with TRBJ2-7, so the J call may be wrong. Germline values: CDR1 MNHNS, CDR2 SASEGT. The length of the CDR3 is 15 residues. CDR3 bases: TGTGCCAGCCGTACGAAGCGGGACCGACCCTACGAGCAGTACTTC. Translating it yields CASRTKRDRPYEQYF.

The V call is TRBV5-1, the J call TRBJ2-7; D is undetermined. V shed 2 bases and J shed 7 bases, with 10 bases lying between them. This CDR3 has 12 residues. The germline CDR1 and CDR2 sequences are SGHRS and YFSETQ. The CDR3, as DNA: TGCGCCAGCAGCTTCGACCCCGCGGAGCAGTACTTC. This encodes CASSFDPAEQYF.

The chain carries TRBV7-9 and TRBJ2-7, with D perhaps TRBD2 (5 bases). CDR3 length: 13 amino acids. Germline CDR1 and CDR2: SEHNR and FQNEAQ (reference sequence). Trimming removed 6 bases at V and 2 bases at J, with 11 bases between. In DNA form, the CDR3 reads TGTGCCAGCAGTTTTAGAGGGACCTACGAGCAGTACTTC. Translating gives CASSFRGTYEQYF.

The chain uses TRBV5-4 and TRBJ1-2, with 9 bases that match TRBD1. The V and J ends lost 3 bases and 2 bases, in that order; junction bases with no gene match: 5. The CDR3 totals 15 residues. Germline loops: CDR1 SGHNT, CDR2 YYREEE (reference sequence). CDR3: CASSWGGQGNYGYTF. The CDR3 region has the DNA TGTGCCAGCAGCTGGGGAGGACAGGGGAACTATGGCTACACCTTC.

V and J are TRBV11-2 and TRBJ2-7, with 9 positions matching TRBD2. This CDR3 comprises 15 residues. The trim removed 5 bases at V and 2 bases at J, leaving 7 bases unmatched. CDR1 and CDR2 from the germline V gene are SGHAT and FQNNGV. The CDR3 nucleotides read TGTGCCAGCAGCCGAACTAGCGGGCTAACCTACGAGCAGTACTTC. It encodes CASSRTSGLTYEQYF.

The V call is TRBV6-1, the J call TRBJ1-6; D is unresolved. The CDR3 has 12 residues. Germline V gene sequence: CDR1 MNHNS, CDR2 SASEGT. The V gene lost 2 bases and the J gene lost 10 bases, with 6 bases spanning the gap. This chain's CDR3 is CASSERASPLHF. The CDR3 nucleotides read TGTGCCAGCAGTGAACGAGCCTCACCCCTCCACTTT.

The chain joins TRBV2 to TRBJ1-2; TRBD1 might be the D (6 bases). Germline lookup yields CDR1 SNHLY and CDR2 FYNNEI. The V and J ends lost 9 bases and 8 bases respectively, with 22 bases between them. This CDR3 region has 14 residues. In nucleotides, the CDR3 is TGTGCCAGGTCCCTGCCCCAGGGGCCGGGGGGCTACACCTTC. The encoded protein is CARSLPQGPGGYTF.

The rearrangement uses TRBV5-8 and TRBJ1-2; D remains unclear. This CDR3 comprises 11 residues. V lost 4 bases and J 6 bases, leaving 7 bases between the germline ends. Germline CDR1 is SGHTS and CDR2 is YDEGEE. As DNA, the CDR3 is TGTGCCAGCAGCGTTCAGCATGGCTACACCTTC. Residues: CASSVQHGYTF.

This clone was picked up one time. J is TRBJ1-2 and V is TRBV4-3, with D perhaps matching TRBD1 (6 bases). V lost 0 bases, J lost 6 bases, and 20 bases lay in between. Germline lookup yields CDR1 LGHNA and CDR2 YSLEER. The CDR3 has 17 amino acids. As DNA, the CDR3 is TGCGCCAGCAGCCAAGATTACAATAGGGGGAATCCCAATGGCTACACCTTC. Translation gives CASSQDYNRGNPNGYTF.

V usage is TRBV6-4 and J usage is TRBJ1-2; D possibly corresponds to TRBD1 (6 bases). The V and J ends lost 8 bases and 2 bases respectively, with 12 bases between them. The CDR3 has 13 amino acids. Germline assignment: CDR1 MRHNA and CDR2 SNTAGT. The CDR3 nucleotides are TGTGCCAGCCGGAGGGGACACAACTATGGCTACACCTTC. Translating gives CASRRGHNYGYTF.

The chain has TRBV11-2 and TRBJ2-1; a possible D gene is TRBD2 (5 bases). The CDR3 has 16 residues. Looked up from germline, CDR1 is SGHAT and CDR2 is FQNNGV. The germline V and J ends were trimmed by 2 bases and 0 bases, with 11 bases remaining between them. The CDR3 DNA sequence: TGTGCCAGCAGCTTACGAGGACTTACCTCCTACAATGAGCAGTTCTTC. It translates to CASSLRGLTSYNEQFF.

The J gene is TRBJ2-7, the V gene TRBV5-4, with D perhaps given as TRBD1 or TRBD2 (5 bases each). This CDR3 is built from 14 residues. Germline lookup yields CDR1 SGHNT and CDR2 YYREEE (reference sequence). V gave up 0 bases and J gave up 1 base, with 8 bases separating them. Here the CDR3 reads CASSLVGGSYEQYF. For the CDR3, the DNA is TGTGCCAGCAGCTTGGTTGGGGGTTCCTACGAGCAGTACTTC.

V and J are TRBV16 and TRBJ1-2; D unclear. The V gene's germline CDR1 is KGHSY and CDR2 FQNENV. The CDR3 runs 14 residues. Between the trimmed V and J ends, which lost 4 bases and 4 bases, there was a span of 13 bases. DNA of the CDR3: TGTGCCAGCAGCCTTCCCGGGGAGAGCTATGGCTACACCTTC. Translation: CASSLPGESYGYTF.

This chain connects TRBV5-5 to TRBJ1-5; 8 nucleotides match TRBD1. V was pared by 3 bases and J by 10 bases, with 15 bases of the junction left unmatched. CDR3 size: 16 residues. Germline lookup yields CDR1 SGHKS and CDR2 YYEKEE (reference sequence). CDR3 loop: CASSYQGQGGGRPQHF. The CDR3, as DNA: TGTGCCAGCAGCTACCAAGGACAGGGCGGGGGAAGACCCCAGCATTTT. Full variable domain (outside the CDR3, taken from reference TRBV5-5 and TRBJ1-5): DAGVTQSPTHLIKTRGQQVTLRCSPISGHKSVSWYQQVLGQGPQFIFQYYEKEERGRGNFPDRFSARQFPNYSSELNVNALLLGDSALYLCASSYQGQGGGRPQHFGDGTRLSIL.